A selection of T cell receptor beta chains follows, all from one sample in a study of blood T cell repertoires in COVID-19. Profiled with immunoSEQ multiplex PCR; TCRdb holds only in-frame clones, not every one. Of more than 200,000 clones listed, approximately 84% are singletons. Input material: peripheral blood. The receptors originated from a woman aged 80 or over with acute or convalescent COVID-19. CDR3s include the opening cysteine and the closing phenylalanine or tryptophan. The D gene is left open where the match is weak. Expanded clones get a size class; other rows say once, few or many, or leave the size out.

D,V,J,size,DNA,CDR3
TRBD1,TRBV2,TRBJ1-5,NA,TGTGCCAGCAGCCGACAGGGGGCTGAGAGCAATCAGCCCCAGCATTTT,CASSRQGAESNQPQHF
NA,TRBV6-2/TRBV6-3,TRBJ1-3,NA,TGTGCCAGCAGTTCCCAACGGTCTGGAAACACCATATATTTT,CASSSQRSGNTIYF
TRBD1,TRBV30,TRBJ2-5,NA,TGTGCCTGGAGTGTAGCAGGGGGCAATAGGGAGACCCAGTACTTC,CAWSVAGGNRETQYF
TRBD1,TRBV5-1,TRBJ2-1,NA,TGCGCCAGCTACCCGGGACAGGGGTTGTACAATGAGCAGTTCTTC,CASYPGQGLYNEQFF
NA,TRBV14,TRBJ1-3,few,TGTGCCAGCAGCCAAGGCAGAAGATCTGGAAACACCATATATTTT,CASSQGRRSGNTIYF
NA,TRBV7-3,TRBJ2-7,NA,TGTGCCAGCAGCCTCCCCGGACTACAACCTACGCAGCAGTACTTC,CASSLPGLQPTQQYF
TRBD1,TRBV4-2,TRBJ1-1,NA,TGTGCCAGCAGCCAAAGGGACAGGGACACTGAAGCTTTCTTT,CASSQRDRDTEAFF
TRBD1,TRBV3-1/TRBV3-2,TRBJ2-2,once,TGTGCCAGCAGCCAAGTTGGGACAGGGAACCCCACCGGGGAGCTGTTTTTT,CASSQVGTGNPTGELFF
NA,TRBV28,TRBJ1-1,NA,TGTGCCAGCAGTTCCCTCTACACCGTTGAGGACACTGAAGCTTTCTTT,CASSSLYTVEDTEAFF
TRBD1,TRBV5-1,TRBJ2-5,NA,TGCGCCAGCAGCATAACAGGGGGCCAAGAGACCCAGTACTTC,CASSITGGQETQYF
NA,TRBV3-1/TRBV3-2,TRBJ2-1,NA,TGTGCCAGCAGCCAAGCGGCTAGAACAAACAATGAGCAGTTCTTC,CASSQAARTNNEQFF
NA,TRBV15,TRBJ1-4,NA,TGTGCCACCAGCAGAGAGGAGAGACTGCGAAATGAAAAACTGTTTTTT,CATSREERLRNEKLFF
TRBD1,TRBV11-1,TRBJ2-7,NA,TGTGCCAGCAGCTTAGGGGTGACAGGGGCCCACGAGCAGTACTTC,CASSLGVTGAHEQYF
TRBD1,TRBV6-5,TRBJ2-5,once,TGTGCCAGCAGTAGAAGGACAGGACAAGAGACCCAGTACTTC,CASSRRTGQETQYF
TRBD1,TRBV30,TRBJ1-5,NA,TGTGCCTGGGCAGGGGGGAGCAATCAGCCCCAGCATTTT,CAWAGGSNQPQHF
TRBD1,TRBV2,TRBJ1-1,few,TGTGCCAGCGGCAGGGGGGAGCCGAACACTGAAGCTTTCTTT,CASGRGEPNTEAFF
NA,TRBV23-1,TRBJ2-7,NA,TGCGCCAGCAGTCACCCCTTTTACGAGCAGTACTTC,CASSHPFYEQYF
NA,TRBV5-1,TRBJ1-2,once,TGCGCCAGCAGCCCCGGTGAGGCAGGGGCTTACTATGGCTACACCTTC,CASSPGEAGAYYGYTF
NA,TRBV23-1,TRBJ1-1,NA,TGCGCCAGCAGTCGAGAAGGGTGCAGGAGGTTCACTGAAGCTTTCTTT,CASSREGCRRFTEAFF
NA,TRBV4-2,TRBJ2-1,NA,TGTGCCAGCAGCCAATCCATAGCGTCCTCCTACAATGAGCAGTTCTTC,CASSQSIASSYNEQFF
TRBD2,TRBV7-3,TRBJ2-2,NA,TGTGCCAGCAGCCCCAGGACTAGCGGCACCGGGGAGCTGTTTTTT,CASSPRTSGTGELFF
NA,TRBV7-9,TRBJ1-1,NA,TGTGCCAGCAGCCAACGTTCTGGAGGGGACACTGAAGCTTTCTTT,CASSQRSGGDTEAFF
TRBD1,TRBV19,TRBJ2-7,NA,TGTGCCAGTAGTATAAGTGGACAGGGACTCTACGAGCAGTACTTC,CASSISGQGLYEQYF
NA,TRBV6-5,TRBJ1-2,NA,TGTGCCAGCAGCCACCAGGAGGGGAACTATGGCTACACCTTC,CASSHQEGNYGYTF
TRBD1,TRBV19,TRBJ2-7,NA,TGTGCCAGTAGTAAAGCAGGGGGAACTTCCTACGAGCAGTACTTC,CASSKAGGTSYEQYF
NA,TRBV7-9,TRBJ2-2,NA,TGTGCCAGCGAACCCTCTGGGGCCTCCGGGCAGCTGTTTTTT,CASEPSGASGQLFF
NA,TRBV12-5,TRBJ2-3,NA,TGTGCTTCTCGCCCACAGGGATACACAGATACGCAGTATTTT,CASRPQGYTDTQYF
TRBD2,TRBV10-3,TRBJ2-6,NA,TGTGCCATTCCCGGGGGACCCGGGAGGTCTGGGGCCAACGTCCTGACTTTC,CAIPGGPGRSGANVLTF
NA,TRBV25-1,TRBJ2-5,NA,TGTGCCAGCAGTGAATACAGGGGAGCTCGAGAGACCCAGTACTTC,CASSEYRGARETQYF
TRBD2,TRBV30,TRBJ2-4,NA,TGTGCCTGGAGCCCCCCCGGGGGGAACATTCAGTACTTC,CAWSPPGGNIQYF
TRBD1,TRBV6-5,TRBJ1-6,NA,TGTGCCAGCAGTTTATACTCGACAGGGGATTCACCCCTCCACTTT,CASSLYSTGDSPLHF
NA,TRBV27,TRBJ1-6,NA,TGTGCCAGCAAGAAGGGGGTCTATTCACCCCTCCACTTT,CASKKGVYSPLHF
TRBD1,TRBV5-1,TRBJ1-1,NA,TGCGCCAGCAGCTTGGTGGGGACAGGGAACACTGAAGCTTTCTTT,CASSLVGTGNTEAFF
NA,TRBV3-1/TRBV3-2,TRBJ1-6,few,TGTGCCAGCAGCCAACCTCGTGATATCAGGGGAAATTCACCCCTCCACTTT,CASSQPRDIRGNSPLHF